This T cell receptor beta chain was obtained from a study of blood T cell repertoires in COVID-19. Measured with immunoSEQ multiplex PCR; TCRdb has only the in-frame clones, and not every one. The sample lists roughly 200,000 clones, roughly 73% occurring once. The CDR3 covers 11 residues. V lost 0 bases, J lost 6 bases, and 3 bases lay in between. Germline CDR1 SGHDT, CDR2 YYEEEE. The TCR comes from a woman older than 75 with active or convalescent COVID-19. The rearrangement links TRBV5-6 to TRBJ2-5; D unclear. Sample: peripheral blood. CDR3 in DNA: TGTGCCAGCAGCTTGGATAAGACCCAGTACTTC. It translates to CASSLDKTQYF.